The next 14 T cell receptor beta chains were all read from a single sample in a study of radiation and T cells in renal cell carcinoma. TCRdb keeps only in-frame clones here, not all; method: immunoSEQ multiplex PCR. The sample yields about 130,000 clones, 75% to 90% seen once. Indicated time point: blood 2 weeks post-SBRT. Treatment defined: 15 Gy SBRT to primary tumor, nephrectomy 4 weeks later. Sequenced here: blood, sampled from a patient whose treatment included radiotherapy and nephrectomy. The receptors come from a woman aged 55 to 70 with renal cell carcinoma.

This chain joins TRBV4-3 and TRBJ1-1, with D hard to call. CDR1 and CDR2 from the germline V gene are LGHNA and YSLEER. Trimming took 2 bases from V and 7 from J, leaving 14 bases between them. The CDR3 has 14 residues. CDR3 DNA sequence: TGCGCCAGCAGCCAACGCCCCTTTTGGGGTGAAGCTTTCTTT. Translating it yields CASSQRPFWGEAFF.

The chain is built from TRBV6-1 and TRBJ2-4, with TRBD1 as a possible D gene (6 bases). V lost 2 bases, J lost 4 bases, and 12 bases lay in between. Germline CDR1 is MNHNS and CDR2 is SASEGT. The CDR3 consists of 15 residues. The CDR3 reads CASSENRQVKNIQYF. In DNA, the CDR3 is TGTGCCAGCAGTGAAAACCGACAGGTTAAAAACATTCAGTACTTC.

The chain recombines TRBV21-1 with TRBJ2-7; TRBD1 is taken as the D call from the table, unchecked against the DNA. TRBV21-1 is a listed pseudogene. The CDR3 totals 15 residues. CDR3 residues: CASSKLRTGDIEQYF. The DNA of the CDR3 is TGTGCCAGCAGCAAATTGAGGACAGGGGATATCGAGCAGTACTTC.

This rearrangement joins TRBV7-2 to TRBJ2-7; 8 bases map to TRBD2. The germline V gene has CDR1 SGHTA and CDR2 FQGNSA. V trimming: 1 base; J trimming: 1 base; junction bases outside the gene matches: 9. The CDR3 covers 17 residues. CDR3 in DNA: TGTGCCAGCAGCTTAGTAAGCGGAGCGGGGGCATCCTACGAGCAGTACTTC. Amino acid sequence: CASSLVSGAGASYEQYF. The variable domain in full, completed from reference TRBV7-2 and TRBJ2-7, reads GAGVSQSPSNKVTEKGKDVELRCDPISGHTALYWYRQSLGQGLEFLIYFQGNSAPDKSGLPSDRFSAERTGGSVSTLTIQRTQQEDSAVYLCASSLVSGAGASYEQYFGPGTRLTVT.

The V gene is TRBV6-6, the J gene TRBJ2-5, with D unclear. With the DNA end fitting TRBJ2-7 better, the J assignment may be wrong. CDR1 and CDR2 from the germline V gene are MNHNY and SVGAGI (reference sequence). The CDR3 covers 11 residues. CDR3 sequence: CASSITNEQYF. CDR3 nucleotides: TGTGCCAGCAGTATCACCAACGAGCAGTACTTC.

V is TRBV9 and J is TRBJ2-2; 12 bases map to TRBD1. This CDR3 spans 17 amino acids. V shed 0 bases and J 4 bases; nucleotides not matched to a gene: 4. Germline values: CDR1 SGDLS, CDR2 YYNGEE. The CDR3 region has the DNA TGTGCCAGCAGCGTAGGGGGACAGGGGGCGGTCACCGGGGAGCTGTTTTTT. Translated: CASSVGGQGAVTGELFF.

This chain joins TRBV6-1 and TRBJ1-5, with D maybe TRBD1 (5 bases). V shed 6 bases and J shed 0 bases, with 9 bases lying between them. Germline V gene lookup returns CDR1 MNHNS and CDR2 SASEGT. The CDR3 loop spans 14 amino acids. DNA of the CDR3: TGTGCCAGCAGCCGGGGGTATAGCAATCAGCCCCAGCATTTT. This translates into CASSRGYSNQPQHF.

This chain links TRBV11-2 with TRBJ2-7; 11 bases map to TRBD2. With 6 bases clipped from V and 3 bases from J, the junction kept 1 base outside the gene matches. Per the germline V gene, CDR1 is SGHAT and CDR2 is FQNNGV. This CDR3 has 13 residues. The CDR3: CASRLAGDYEQYF. The CDR3 DNA is TGTGCCAGCAGACTAGCGGGAGACTACGAGCAGTACTTC.

The chain links TRBV21-1 to TRBJ1-1; the DNA was not compared with TRBD1, the D call given in the table. TRBV21-1 is assigned pseudogene status. CDR3 length: 15 amino acids. In DNA form, the CDR3 reads TGTGCCAGCAGCAAAGGCGGCAGGGATATCACTGAAGCTTTCTTT. Translating it yields CASSKGGRDITEAFF.

This clone was found once. The chain uses TRBV5-4 and TRBJ1-1; 10 bases align to TRBD1. The CDR3 contains 15 residues. Germline CDR1 reads SGHNT; CDR2 reads YYREEE (reference sequence). V was clipped by 2 bases and J by 3 bases; unmatched bases: 4. CDR3 region: CASSLRTGGYTEAFF. The DNA of the CDR3 is TGTGCCAGCAGCTTAAGGACAGGGGGGTACACTGAAGCTTTCTTT.

The chain combines TRBV13 with TRBJ1-1; D is ambiguous. Deletions cut 4 bases from V and 3 bases from J, with 24 bases between. CDR3 length: 18 residues. Germline V CDR1 and CDR2: PRHDT, FYEKMQ (reference sequence). The CDR3 DNA sequence: TGTGCCAGCAGCTCTAAGGCCGTGACTGGGGTCATGGACACTGAAGCTTTCTTT. It yields the protein CASSSKAVTGVMDTEAFF.

The chain links TRBV27 to TRBJ2-1; 10 bases fit TRBD1. The V and J ends lost 6 bases and 2 bases, in that order; junction bases with no gene match: 4. The CDR3 covers 15 residues. The germline gives CDR1 MNHEY, CDR2 SMNVEV (reference sequence). The CDR3 bases are TGTGCCAGCAGATCCGGACAGGGGGCCTACAATGAGCAGTTCTTC. Its translation is CASRSGQGAYNEQFF.

This sequence joins TRBV6-4 and TRBJ1-1, with TRBD1 identical over 7 bases. Trimming cost V 2 bases and J 0 bases; bases outside gene matches: 21. In germline, CDR1 is MRHNA, CDR2 SNTAGT. The CDR3 contains 21 residues. CDR3 residues: CASSDRWGFNRQGLMNTEAFF. DNA for the CDR3: TGTGCCAGCAGTGACCGCTGGGGGTTTAACCGACAGGGCCTTATGAACACTGAAGCTTTCTTT.

This clone was picked up one time. The chain joins TRBV28 to TRBJ2-1; either TRBD1 or TRBD2 may fit D (5 bases each). From germline, CDR1 is MDHEN and CDR2 SYDVKM. The CDR3 is 15 amino acids. V was clipped by 6 bases and J by 1 base, with 13 bases between them. The CDR3 sequence: CASSPLGVSYNEQFF. The CDR3 coding sequence is TGTGCCAGCAGCCCTTTGGGGGTGTCCTACAATGAGCAGTTCTTC.